Presented here are 17 T cell receptor beta chains from one specimen sequenced in a study of PD-1 blockade in classical Hodgkin lymphoma. Assay used: immunoSEQ multiplex PCR; TCRdb lists only in-frame clones, some missing. The sample shows 20,000 to 30,000 clones, just over 85% of them seen only once. Relapse after autologous stem cell transplantation occurred in every patient, and brentuximab vedotin exposure varied. Specimen: peripheral blood mononuclear cells (PBMCs), collected at baseline. The receptors shown here come from a human donor with classical Hodgkin lymphoma.

This sequence joins TRBV6-1 and TRBJ1-5; possibly TRBD1 for D (6 bases). The CDR3 spans 13 residues. V lost 4 bases and J 5 bases, leaving 9 bases between the germline ends. CDR1 MNHNS and CDR2 SASEGT come from the germline V gene. The CDR3 nucleotides read TGTGCCAGCAGTGCACAGGGTGATCAGCCCCAGCATTTT. It yields the protein CASSAQGDQPQHF.

V gene TRBV5-1 combines with J gene TRBJ2-5; 11 nucleotides line up with TRBD1. V lost 3 bases, J lost 5 bases, and 3 bases stayed unmatched. This CDR3 is built from 14 residues. The germline V gene encodes CDR1 SGHRS and CDR2 YFSETQ. The CDR3 is CASSSGTGGETQYF. CDR3 bases: TGCGCCAGCAGCTCCGGGACAGGGGGTGAGACCCAGTACTTC.

This rearrangement joins TRBV5-1 to TRBJ2-5, with D perhaps matching TRBD2 (7 bases). The germline gives CDR1 SGHRS, CDR2 YFSETQ. There are 15 residues in the CDR3. Trimming stripped 2 bases from V and 0 bases from J, with 11 bases between. For the CDR3, the DNA is TGCGCCAGCAGCTTTCGGGGGGCGTACCAAGAGACCCAGTACTTC. Protein: CASSFRGAYQETQYF.

The J gene is TRBJ2-1, the V gene TRBV5-1; the D gene is possibly TRBD1 (6 bases). Germline V CDR1 and CDR2: SGHRS, YFSETQ. This CDR3 comprises 15 residues. V lost 4 bases to trimming and J lost 4 bases, with 15 bases between them. CDR3 sequence: CASSDSGTSYNEQFF. CDR3 DNA sequence: TGCGCCAGCAGCGATTCCGGGACATCTTACAATGAGCAGTTCTTC. Based on the CDR3 plus reference TRBV5-1 and TRBJ2-1, the full variable domain is KAGVTQTPRYLIKTRGQQVTLSCSPISGHRSVSWYQQTPGQGLQFLFEYFSETQRNKGNFPGRFSGRQFSNSRSEMNVSTLELGDSALYLCASSDSGTSYNEQFFGPGTRLTVL.

This rearrangement joins TRBV5-1 to TRBJ1-4; TRBD1 might be the D (5 bases). The V gene's germline CDR1 is SGHRS and CDR2 YFSETQ. There are 15 residues in the CDR3. Trimming stripped 3 bases from V and 10 bases from J, with 19 bases between. The chain's CDR3 is CASSWGRGNDGKLFF. CDR3 DNA: TGCGCCAGCAGCTGGGGACGGGGGAATGATGGAAAACTGTTTTTT. Drawing the rest from reference TRBV5-1 and TRBJ1-4, the complete variable domain is KAGVTQTPRYLIKTRGQQVTLSCSPISGHRSVSWYQQTPGQGLQFLFEYFSETQRNKGNFPGRFSGRQFSNSRSEMNVSTLELGDSALYLCASSWGRGNDGKLFFGSGTQLSVL.

The CDR3 region is CASSPMAAGEYTGELFF. The CDR3, as DNA: TGCGCCAGCAGCCCGATGGCGGCGGGGGAATACACCGGGGAGCTGTTTTTT. This chain connects TRBV5-1 to TRBJ2-2; TRBD2 aligns across 7 bases. This CDR3 region has 17 residues. The junction had 12 bases not matched to a gene; V was cut back by 4 bases and J by 3 bases. Per germline, CDR1 SGHRS and CDR2 YFSETQ.

This clone was seen more than once but under ten times. This sequence joins TRBV12-5 and TRBJ2-7; 7 bases are shared with TRBD2. V shed 4 bases and J 3 bases; nucleotides not matched to a gene: 6. This CDR3 has 14 amino acids. Germline assignment: CDR1 LGHNT and CDR2 FRNRAP. The CDR3 DNA reads as TGTGCTAGTGGTTCTGGGAGGGTAAGCTACGAGCAGTACTTC. This encodes CASGSGRVSYEQYF.

About this clone: The same CDR3 can be traced to other DNA sequences in this sample. This chain uses TRBV5-1 with TRBJ2-2; D not resolved. Trimming removed 0 bases at V and 1 base at J, with 4 bases between. The CDR3 has 14 amino acids. CDR1 is SGHRS and CDR2 is YFSETQ in the germline V gene. CDR3 in DNA: TGCGCCAGCAGCTTGGAAGTGAACACCGGGGAGCTGTTTTTT. Translating gives CASSLEVNTGELFF.

V is TRBV9 and J is TRBJ2-3, with 11 bases identical to TRBD2. CDR1 is SGDLS, CDR2 YYNGEE, per germline. The ends lost 4 bases at V and 5 bases at J; junction bases unmatched: 12. This CDR3 is built from 17 residues. This CDR3 is CASSPLLAGVSGDTQYF. In DNA, the CDR3 is TGTGCCAGCAGCCCGTTACTAGCGGGGGTGTCTGGAGATACGCAGTATTTT.

This clone was seen only a few times. The V and J genes are TRBV7-8 and TRBJ1-1, with 7 nucleotides matching TRBD1. V lost 2 bases and J lost 7; bases outside the gene matches: 7. The germline CDR1 and CDR2 sequences are SGHVS and FQNEAQ. This CDR3 contains 14 residues. The CDR3 here is CASSLSTGAYEAFF. The CDR3 DNA reads as TGTGCCAGCAGCTTATCAACAGGGGCATATGAAGCTTTCTTT.

On this clone: The sample has other DNA sequences that encode this CDR3 too. The gene calls are TRBV4-3 and TRBJ2-7; the D gene is possibly TRBD2 (6 bases). Trimming left V 0 bases short and J 2 bases short, with 8 bases between. This CDR3 contains 14 residues. From germline, CDR1 is LGHNA and CDR2 YSLEER. The CDR3 protein is CASSQDAGPYEQYF. In DNA form, the CDR3 reads TGCGCCAGCAGCCAAGATGCGGGACCCTACGAGCAGTACTTC.

The chain employs TRBV4-1 and TRBJ2-5; 9 bases are shared with TRBD2. Unmatched junction bases numbered 4, after V lost 4 bases and J lost 4 bases. The CDR3 covers 14 residues. Germline values: CDR1 MGHRA, CDR2 YSYEKL. The CDR3 here is CASSLGTSSETQYF. The CDR3 DNA sequence: TGCGCCAGCAGCCTCGGGACTAGCTCAGAGACCCAGTACTTC.

The chain links TRBV7-9 to TRBJ1-1; D ambiguous. Deletions cut 3 bases from V and 4 bases from J, with 6 bases between. CDR1 is SEHNR and CDR2 is FQNEAQ in the germline V gene (reference sequence). This CDR3 contains 12 residues. CDR3 DNA: TGTGCCAGCAGCTTTACGAGCACTGAAGCTTTCTTT. The encoded protein is CASSFTSTEAFF.

The rearrangement links TRBV2 to TRBJ1-1; D possibly corresponds to TRBD1 (5 bases). The CDR3 has 13 amino acids. V was trimmed by 7 bases and J by 4 bases, leaving 13 bases between them. Germline-derived CDR1 and CDR2 are SNHLY and FYNNEI. CDR3 region: CASTVRVGTEAFF. The CDR3 DNA reads TGTGCCAGCACAGTCAGGGTGGGCACTGAAGCTTTCTTT.

CDR3 DNA sequence: TGTGCCATCAGTGTAGGGGACTTCAGGGATACGCAGTATTTT. Amino acids: CAISVGDFRDTQYF. The V and J genes are TRBV10-3 and TRBJ2-3; the D gene is possibly TRBD2 (6 bases). The CDR3 has 14 amino acids. Germline V gene lookup returns CDR1 ENHRY and CDR2 SYGVKD. V lost 4 bases to trimming and J lost 6 bases, with 14 bases between them.

V and J are TRBV7-9 and TRBJ1-2; the match to TRBD1 covers 7 bases. There are 15 residues in the CDR3. Germline CDR1 SEHNR, CDR2 FQNEAQ (reference sequence). V lost 1 base to trimming and J lost 4 bases; unmatched junction nucleotides: 6. CDR3 residues: CASSLGGDSSYGYTF. The DNA for the CDR3 is TGTGCCAGCAGCTTAGGTGGGGACAGTTCCTATGGCTACACCTTC.

This clone has only a few counts. CDR3 DNA sequence: TGCGCCAGCAGCTTGGACTCGGTGGGCAATTCACCCCTCCACTTT. Translated, it gives CASSLDSVGNSPLHF. The chain combines TRBV5-1 with TRBJ1-6; D is ambiguous. Germline V gene sequence: CDR1 SGHRS, CDR2 YFSETQ. This CDR3 has 15 residues. V lost 0 bases and J 7 bases, leaving 11 bases between the germline ends.